This T cell receptor beta chain was recorded in a study of blood T cell repertoires in COVID-19. Study details: Samples of COVID-19 (acute and convalescent) were obtained from the United States, Italy and Spain.

Method: immunoSEQ multiplex PCR; TCRdb's copy keeps in-frame clones and lacks some. The sample has about 320,000 clones, approximately 90% seen once. Germline V gene sequence: CDR1 GTSNPN, CDR2 SVGIG (reference sequence). Trimming cost V 2 bases and J 7 bases; bases outside gene matches: 6. The CDR3 has 13 residues. The study recruited people aged 18 to 89 years across 20 to 30 US areas. This receptor was identified in a woman aged 18-29 years who had recovered from COVID-19. The rearrangement uses TRBV30 and TRBJ2-5; TRBD2 matches 8 bases. The sample taken for sequencing was PBMCs or T cells enriched from blood (not recorded which). The CDR3 DNA is TGTGCCTGGAGTCCCCTCGGGGGGGCGACCCAGTACTTC. Protein product: CAWSPLGGATQYF.